Following are 24 T cell receptor beta chains from one sample sequenced in a study of T cells in Graves' hyperthyroidism and ophthalmopathy (dated by TCRdb to about 2019). The receptor library was made with multiplex PCR. Sequencing relied on an Illumina HiSeq 2000. The TCR beta CDR3 regions were amplified from the RNA transcripts. The TCR CDR3 was subjected to a first round of RT-PCR using the HTBI primer set and the Qiagen OneStep RT-PCR kit. The public reads were quality trimmed at Q25 with fastp and then assembled into clones with MiXCR by TCRdb, keeping productive beta chains. Entries are consolidated by CDR3 protein sequence, retaining the most common genes and DNA. The sample table shows 350,000 to 400,000 distinct CDR3 sequences, and approximately 15% are seen once. Roughly 9.6% of the sample goes to the ten largest clones. The sequenced sample was blood. These receptors originate from a woman aged 55-75 years with Graves' hyperthyroidism.

This clonotype was seen ten or more times. The chain is built from TRBV20-1 and TRBJ1-1; D is possibly TRBD1 (6 bases). This CDR3 spans 17 amino acids. With 0 bases removed from V and 0 bases from J, the gap between germline ends came to 17 bases. CDR1 is DFQATT and CDR2 is SNEGSKA in the germline V gene (reference sequence). CDR3 in amino acids: CSARDPSGGQMNTEAFF. CDR3 sequence (DNA): TGCAGTGCTAGAGATCCCTCGGGCGGACAGATGAACACTGAAGCTTTCTTT.

Ten or more counts support this clonotype. The chain employs TRBV12-3 or TRBV12-4 and TRBJ1-1; D is unclear. V lost 6 bases to trimming and J lost 4 bases, with 15 bases between them. CDR3 size: 14 residues. CDR3 DNA: TGTGCCAGCAGCCTAAGTGGGAGGGCCACTGAAGCTTTCTTT. This gives the protein CASSLSGRATEAFF.

Many counts were recorded for this clonotype. The chain uses TRBV28 and TRBJ1-5; D is perhaps TRBD1 (6 bases). The CDR3 covers 15 residues. The germline V gene has CDR1 MDHEN and CDR2 SYDVKM. The V end was cut by 5 bases, the J end by 4 bases, with 15 bases between. CDR3 nucleotides: TGTGCCAGCAGTCCACTCGGGGGGCTTAATCAGCCCCAGCATTTT. It translates to CASSPLGGLNQPQHF.

This clonotype has a handful of counts. The chain employs TRBV29-1 and TRBJ1-1; D perhaps matches TRBD1 (6 bases). Germline V CDR1 and CDR2: SQVTM, ANQGSEA. The CDR3 runs 14 residues. Between the trimmed V and J ends, which lost 0 bases and 4 bases, there was a span of 12 bases. In DNA form, the CDR3 reads TGCAGCGTTGAAGATCGTTGGGGGCTCACTGAAGCTTTCTTT. Protein sequence: CSVEDRWGLTEAFF.

This clonotype was seen ten or more times. This chain links TRBV6-1 with TRBJ2-7; the match to TRBD1 covers 7 bases. V shed 4 bases, J shed 3 bases, and the junction held 6 bases outside the gene matches. The CDR3 is made up of 14 amino acids. The germline V gene has CDR1 MNHNS and CDR2 SASEGT. The CDR3 DNA sequence: TGTGCCAGCAGTGTGGAAGGGGGCTTCTACGAGCAGTACTTC. Encoded protein: CASSVEGGFYEQYF.

This clonotype was seen at least ten times. The chain has TRBV18 and TRBJ1-5, with D hard to call. The CDR3 has 14 residues. CDR1 is KGHSH, CDR2 LQKENI, per germline. V lost 0 bases and J lost 10, with 13 bases in between. CDR3 sequence: CASSPPYQRAPQHF. The CDR3, as DNA: TGTGCCAGCTCACCACCGTATCAAAGGGCTCCCCAGCATTTT.

V usage is TRBV18 and J usage is TRBJ1-5; 8 bases are a match to TRBD1. The CDR3 spans 12 residues. Germline V gene data show CDR1 as KGHSH and CDR2 as LQKENI. The V and J ends lost 6 bases and 5 bases, in that order; junction bases with no gene match: 0. The CDR3 loop is CASSTGDQPQHF. For the CDR3, the DNA is TGTGCCAGCTCGACAGGGGATCAGCCCCAGCATTTT. Variable domain in full (rest from reference TRBV18 and TRBJ1-5): NAGVMQNPRHLVRRRGQEARLRCSPMKGHSHVYWYRQLPEEGLKFMVYLQKENIIDESGMPKERFSAEFPKEGPSILRIQQVVRGDSAAYFCASSTGDQPQHFGDGTRLSIL.

Ten or more counts support this clonotype. The CDR3: CSAPIPTSGQQFF. DNA of the CDR3: TGCAGTGCCCCTATACCCACTAGCGGGCAGCAGTTCTTC. The chain uses TRBV20-1 and TRBJ2-1; 9 positions agree with TRBD2. CDR3 size: 13 residues. V shed 6 bases and J 11 bases; nucleotides not matched to a gene: 11. Germline values: CDR1 DFQATT, CDR2 SNEGSKA (reference sequence).

This chain connects TRBV2 to TRBJ2-3, with D possibly matching TRBD2 (5 bases). The CDR3 runs to 13 residues. V was clipped by 5 bases and J by 2 bases, with 8 bases between them. Germline values: CDR1 SNHLY, CDR2 FYNNEI. The CDR3 nucleotides are TGTGCCAGCAGTCGACTACTCACAGATACGCAGTATTTT. Residues: CASSRLLTDTQYF.

This chain connects TRBV6-1 to TRBJ1-6, with 9 bases lining up with TRBD1. The length of the CDR3 is 18 residues. Trimming at V came to 5 bases and at J to 1 base, leaving 9 bases not matched to a gene. Germline-derived CDR1 and CDR2 are MNHNS and SASEGT. The CDR3 nucleotides are TGTGCCAGCAGTCGGGGGACAGGGAGCTTGTCCTATAATTCACCCCTCCACTTT. It translates to CASSRGTGSLSYNSPLHF.

This clonotype showed up many times. This sequence joins TRBV7-9 and TRBJ1-6; D gene ambiguous. The V end was cut by 1 base, the J end by 4 bases, with 5 bases between. This CDR3 has 14 residues. Per germline, CDR1 SEHNR and CDR2 FQNEAQ (reference sequence). The CDR3 protein is CASSLVTYNSPLHF. For the CDR3, the DNA is TGTGCCAGCAGCTTAGTCACGTATAATTCACCCCTCCACTTT.

This clonotype was picked up many times. The V call is TRBV3-1, the J call TRBJ1-4, with no clear D. This CDR3 has 12 residues. Germline values: CDR1 LGHDT, CDR2 YNNKEL (reference sequence). V was shortened by 4 bases and J by 7 bases, with 7 bases between the two germline ends. This CDR3 reads CASSRRSEKLFF. As DNA, the CDR3 is TGTGCCAGCAGCCGACGTAGTGAAAAACTGTTTTTT. The variable domain in full, with the rest retrieved from reference TRBV3-1 and TRBJ1-4, is DTAVSQTPKYLVTQMGNDKSIKCEQNLGHDTMYWYKQDSKKFLKIMFSYNNKELIINETVPNRFSPKSPDKAHLNLHINSLELGDSAVYFCASSRRSEKLFFGSGTQLSVL.

This clonotype was detected only a few times. The chain combines TRBV30 with TRBJ2-1; 10 nucleotides line up with TRBD2. CDR3 length: 17 amino acids. J was trimmed by 0 bases and V by 2 bases; bases with no gene match: 7. CDR1 is GTSNPN, CDR2 SVGIG, per germline (reference sequence). CDR3 sequence (DNA): TGTGCCTGGAGTCTAGCGGGAGCCCGGTTCTCCTACAATGAGCAGTTCTTC. This codes for CAWSLAGARFSYNEQFF.

This clonotype has more than one count but fewer than ten. CDR3 amino acids: CASSPRDRVTDTQYF. The DNA for the CDR3 is TGTGCCAGCTCACCAAGAGACAGGGTCACAGATACGCAGTATTTT. The genes are TRBV18 and TRBJ2-3, with 7 positions matching TRBD1. The germline CDR1 and CDR2 sequences are KGHSH and LQKENI. V shed 2 bases and J 2 bases; nucleotides not matched to a gene: 4. The CDR3 consists of 15 residues.

This clonotype has just a few counts. J is TRBJ2-5 and V is TRBV5-1, with TRBD1 as a possible D gene (6 bases). CDR3 size: 13 residues. Per germline, CDR1 SGHRS and CDR2 YFSETQ. Trimming took 4 bases from V and 5 from J, leaving 12 bases between them. In DNA, the CDR3 is TGCGCCAGCAGCGAAAGGGGGTATGAGACCCAGTACTTC. It codes for CASSERGYETQYF.

The genes are TRBV7-9 and TRBJ2-5, with D possibly matching TRBD1 (6 bases). Trimming took off 0 bases at V and 4 bases at J, with 12 bases between the two ends. The germline CDR1 and CDR2 sequences are SEHNR and FQNEAQ (reference sequence). This CDR3 has 15 residues. The CDR3 here is CASSLAMGAAETQYF. In nucleotides, the CDR3 is TGTGCCAGCAGCTTAGCGATGGGGGCAGCAGAGACCCAGTACTTC.

This clonotype has ten or more counts. The V gene is TRBV3-1, the J gene TRBJ2-2, with a tentative D call TRBD1 (5 bases). Trimming removed 1 base from V and 6 bases from J, with 6 bases in between. Germline V gene sequence: CDR1 LGHDT, CDR2 YNNKEL (reference sequence). The CDR3 is 13 residues long. CDR3 sequence: CASSQVGAGELFF. The CDR3 DNA follows: TGTGCCAGCAGCCAAGTAGGGGCCGGGGAGCTGTTTTTT. The variable domain in full, completed from reference TRBV3-1 and TRBJ2-2, reads DTAVSQTPKYLVTQMGNDKSIKCEQNLGHDTMYWYKQDSKKFLKIMFSYNNKELIINETVPNRFSPKSPDKAHLNLHINSLELGDSAVYFCASSQVGAGELFFGEGSRLTVL.

V is TRBV24-1 and J is TRBJ2-1, with D uncertain. Germline values: CDR1 KGHDR, CDR2 SFDVKD. CDR3 size: 14 residues. V was trimmed by 4 bases and J by 4 bases, leaving 10 bases between them. The CDR3 sequence is CATSDPRVYNEQFF. For the CDR3, the DNA is TGTGCCACCAGTGACCCCCGCGTTTACAATGAGCAGTTCTTC.

At least ten counts were recorded for this clonotype. The V call is TRBV5-1, the J call TRBJ1-1; 8 nucleotides align to TRBD1. There are 12 residues in the CDR3. Germline CDR1 reads SGHRS; CDR2 reads YFSETQ. Germline trimming cut 4 bases from V and 12 bases from J; bases unmatched to any gene: 8. The CDR3 loop is CASSQDRETPFF. The CDR3 bases are TGCGCCAGCAGCCAGGACAGGGAGACACCTTTCTTT.

Many counts were recorded for this clonotype. The rearrangement uses TRBV30 and TRBJ1-4; D gene uncertain. V dropped 5 bases and J dropped 3 bases, with 13 bases sitting between them. CDR1 is GTSNPN and CDR2 is SVGIG in the germline V gene (reference sequence). The CDR3 contains 14 residues. The CDR3: CAWGSHLANEKLFF. The CDR3 DNA is TGTGCCTGGGGTTCCCATCTAGCTAATGAAAAACTGTTTTTT.

In regard to this clonotype: A much larger clone lies one base from this, so it may be a read error. The rearrangement uses TRBV18 and TRBJ1-4, with 7 bases lining up with TRBD1. This CDR3 region has 14 residues. The germline V gene has CDR1 KGHSH and CDR2 LQKENI. V shed 3 bases and J 6 bases; nucleotides not matched to a gene: 4. This CDR3 is CASSPGTDDEKLFF. DNA for the CDR3: TGTGCCAGCTCACCCGGGACAGATGATGAAAAACTGTTTTTT.

This clonotype was picked up many times. The chain couples TRBV12-5 to TRBJ1-1, with D uncertain. CDR3 length: 15 residues. Germline lookup yields CDR1 LGHNT and CDR2 FRNRAP. V was clipped by 4 bases and J by 4 bases, with 16 bases between them. The CDR3 loop is CASGSRYRVGTEAFF. In DNA, the CDR3 is TGTGCTAGTGGTTCCCGATACCGGGTTGGCACTGAAGCTTTCTTT.

J is TRBJ2-7 and V is TRBV30; 7 bases map to TRBD2. J was trimmed by 5 bases and V by 2 bases; bases with no gene match: 9. Germline CDR1 and CDR2: GTSNPN and SVGIG (reference sequence). The CDR3 sequence is 14 residues long. This CDR3 is CAWSWGRARNEQYF. For the CDR3, the DNA is TGTGCCTGGAGTTGGGGGAGGGCCAGGAACGAGCAGTACTTC.

This chain links TRBV18 with TRBJ1-5; D is uncertain. The CDR3 loop spans 17 amino acids. Trimming pared 2 bases from V and 0 bases from J, leaving 14 bases between. Germline V lookup: CDR1 KGHSH, CDR2 LQKENI. The CDR3 loop reads CASSPTLQDLSNQPQHF. The CDR3 nucleotides are TGTGCCAGCTCACCAACTCTCCAGGATCTTAGCAATCAGCCCCAGCATTTT.